This T cell receptor (beta chain) was recovered during a study of Graves' ophthalmopathy and Graves' hyperthyroidism. This clonotype was seen at least ten times. Amplification of the TCR beta CDR3 regions used RNA transcripts (as template). First-round RT-PCR with HTBI primers preceded a second-round multiplex PCR. TCRdb independently ran MiXCR on the multiplex PCR reads; one entry per CDR3 protein. The sample has around 670,000 distinct CDR3 sequences; approximately 40% are singletons. V dropped 2 bases and J dropped 3; count of bases not matched to a gene: 3. From germline, CDR1 is ENHRY and CDR2 SYGVKD. The CDR3 sequence is 14 residues long.

Source material: peripheral blood. The V call is TRBV10-3, the J call TRBJ2-5; TRBD1 matches 7 bases. The TCR sequence derives from an adult man with Graves' ophthalmopathy. The CDR3 reads CAISETGTEETQYF. The CDR3 DNA follows: TGTGCCATCAGTGAGACCGGGACAGAAGAGACCCAGTACTTC.